A single T cell receptor beta chain is shown here with its context. The data stem from a study of cytomegalovirus exposure and HLA in healthy donors. Germline V gene lookup returns CDR1 MNHNS and CDR2 SASEGT. V was cut by 0 bases and J by 5 bases, with 10 bases left in between. This CDR3 comprises 14 residues. PCR was performed using 60 Vbeta and 13 Jbeta primers. The method was immunoSEQ multiplex PCR; TCRdb's version includes in-frame clones alone and lacks a portion of them. The sample shows under 200,000 clones, roughly 90% of them seen only once. The material sequenced was PBMCs. The receptor was derived from a woman aged 30 to 39 in good health and CMV-seronegative. This rearrangement joins TRBV6-1 to TRBJ1-2, with a tentative D call TRBD1 (6 bases). This chain's CDR3 is CASSEAGQSYGYTF. CDR3 bases: TGTGCCAGCAGTGAAGCAGGACAGTCATATGGCTACACCTTC.